The clone carrying this T cell receptor beta chain came up a few times. Its specificity is not known. Specified treatment: 10-day PBMC culture with coronavirus spike peptide pools or control peptides (ViraFEST assay). This specimen comes from a study of vaccination and CD4 T cells after COVID-19. Study information: Median time from second vaccine dose to sampling was about 70 days (14 to 241).

Cultured CD4+ T-cell DNA underwent Oncomine TCR Beta short-read sequencing. TCRdb independently ran MiXCR on the PCR reads; one entry per CDR3 protein. The sample holds about 15,000 distinct CDR3 sequences, over 60% seen once. Germline lookup yields CDR1 DFQATT and CDR2 SNEGSKA (reference sequence). There are 12 residues in the CDR3. V was cut by 6 bases and J by 7 bases, with 15 bases left in between. The sequence derives from a human donor who had recovered from COVID-19. The sequencing input was CD4+ T cells from blood, cultured in vitro. This chain joins TRBV20-1 and TRBJ1-1; TRBD1 is a possible D gene (6 bases). The CDR3 sequence: CSAHRDTHEAFF. DNA of the CDR3: TGCAGTGCGCACCGGGACACACATGAAGCTTTCTTT.